One sample yielded the 29 T cell receptor beta chains listed below, sequenced in a study of blood T cells in healthy people across ages. A second roughly 6 to 12 cycle PCR used barcoded and J-beta primers. TCRdb called the 5' RACE reads again in MiXCR, with one record for every CDR3 protein. The table has fewer than 1,000,000 distinct CDR3 sequences, under 45% seen once. The sequenced sample consisted of blood. The receptor set was obtained from a man in his sixties in good health.

The chain links TRBV7-9 to TRBJ2-1; the D gene could be TRBD1 or TRBD2 (5 bases each). The CDR3 totals 14 residues. V lost 5 bases, J lost 9 bases, and 17 bases lay in between. Germline-derived CDR1 and CDR2 are SEHNR and FQNEAQ (reference sequence). The chain's CDR3 is CASSPTWGNLEQFF. The CDR3 DNA sequence: TGTGCCAGCAGCCCAACCTGGGGGAACCTTGAGCAGTTCTTC.

The rearrangement uses TRBV2 and TRBJ2-7; TRBD2 might be the D (5 bases). Trimming shortened V by 6 bases and J by 0 bases, and 18 bases separated the two germline ends. Germline CDR1 reads SNHLY; CDR2 reads FYNNEI. The CDR3 covers 16 residues. The CDR3 loop is CASSSLSRGLSYEQYF. CDR3 nucleotide sequence: TGTGCCAGCAGCTCATTATCCCGCGGACTCTCCTACGAGCAGTACTTC.

This clonotype has a handful of counts. The chain combines TRBV7-2 with TRBJ1-6, with 9 bases fitting TRBD1. Germline CDR1 reads SGHTA; CDR2 reads FQGNSA. The junction had 3 bases not matched to a gene; V was cut back by 3 bases and J by 9 bases. The CDR3 extends over 14 amino acids. The CDR3 region has the DNA TGTGCCAGCAGCTTTAACAGGGGGCGTTCACCCCTCCACTTT. Its protein is CASSFNRGRSPLHF.

CDR3 DNA sequence: TGCGCCAGCAGCTTCGGGACAGGGGGTGGGGAGCAGTACTTC. Encoded protein: CASSFGTGGGEQYF. The chain is built from TRBV5-1 and TRBJ2-4, with 11 bases aligning to TRBD1. The germline CDR1 and CDR2 sequences are SGHRS and YFSETQ. V was pared by 2 bases and J by 13 bases, with 8 bases of the junction left unmatched. The CDR3 runs 14 residues.

On this clonotype itself: A junction boundary mismatches the germline segment, possibly from a read error. J is TRBJ1-6 and V is TRBV5-1, with D possibly matching TRBD1 (6 bases). There are 14 residues in the CDR3. Germline values: CDR1 SGHRS, CDR2 YFSETQ. The CDR3 protein is CASSRDIWNSPPHF. The CDR3 nucleotides are TGCGCCAGCAGCCGGGACATTTGGAATTCACCCCCCCACTTT.

This clonotype has a handful of counts. J is TRBJ2-1 and V is TRBV7-2; 12 bases are a match to TRBD2. Germline CDR1 reads SGHTA; CDR2 reads FQGNSA. V shed 5 bases and J 5 bases; nucleotides not matched to a gene: 4. The CDR3 is made up of 15 amino acids. CDR3 in amino acids: CASSVGLAGHNEQFF. The CDR3 region has the DNA TGTGCCAGCAGCGTGGGACTAGCGGGCCACAATGAGCAGTTCTTC.

The chain has TRBV4-1 and TRBJ2-3, with a tentative D call TRBD2 (7 bases). Trimming pared 2 bases from V and 4 bases from J, leaving 16 bases between. Germline lookup yields CDR1 MGHRA and CDR2 YSYEKL. CDR3 length: 16 amino acids. The CDR3 DNA sequence: TGCGCCAGCAGCCAATATTTGAGGGGGGGTGCAGATACGCAGTATTTT. It encodes CASSQYLRGGADTQYF.

This clonotype was seen only a few times. This chain uses TRBV7-2 with TRBJ1-2, with D unresolved. The CDR3 totals 14 residues. The V gene's germline CDR1 is SGHTA and CDR2 FQGNSA. V was cut by 5 bases and J by 3 bases, with 13 bases left in between. CDR3: CASSLPPSDYGYTF. The CDR3 nucleotides read TGTGCCAGCAGCCTCCCCCCCTCGGACTATGGCTACACCTTC.

This clonotype came up a few times. The V gene is TRBV20-1, the J gene TRBJ2-3; 7 bases map to TRBD2. From germline, CDR1 is DFQATT and CDR2 SNEGSKA (reference sequence). The CDR3 sequence is 16 residues long. V was clipped by 2 bases and J by 7 bases; unmatched bases: 15. The CDR3 bases are TGCAGTGCTAGACGCCTCGGACTAGAGGTTACGAATACGCAGTATTTT. Its translation is CSARRLGLEVTNTQYF.

This chain links TRBV14 with TRBJ1-2; tentatively, D is TRBD1 (5 bases). This CDR3 contains 13 residues. Germline lookup yields CDR1 SGHDN and CDR2 FVKESK. V lost 7 bases to trimming and J lost 3 bases, with 12 bases between them. The CDR3 loop reads CASTPGQHYGYTF. CDR3 sequence (DNA): TGTGCCAGCACGCCAGGGCAGCACTATGGCTACACCTTC.

V is TRBV6-1 and J is TRBJ1-2; a possible D gene is TRBD1 (6 bases). Looked up from germline, CDR1 is MNHNS and CDR2 is SASEGT. The CDR3 has 14 residues. Deletions cut 5 bases from V and 1 base from J, with 11 bases between. CDR3 sequence: CASSSDRYNYGYTF. As DNA, the CDR3 is TGTGCCAGCAGTTCGGACAGATATAACTATGGCTACACCTTC.

The gene calls are TRBV28 and TRBJ2-7, with D unresolved. The CDR3 loop spans 14 amino acids. Trimming took off 8 bases at V and 2 bases at J, with 16 bases between the two ends. Germline V gives CDR1 MDHEN, CDR2 SYDVKM. CDR3 sequence reads: CASVGPSDPYEQYF. The CDR3 DNA is TGTGCCAGCGTAGGCCCGAGCGACCCCTACGAGCAGTACTTC.

This clonotype showed up just a few times. V gene TRBV20-1 combines with J gene TRBJ2-7, with 9 bases identical to TRBD1. Germline trimming cut 3 bases from V and 2 bases from J; bases unmatched to any gene: 5. There are 14 residues in the CDR3. Germline CDR1 reads DFQATT; CDR2 reads SNEGSKA (reference sequence). CDR3 loop: CSASLGQGPYEQYF. CDR3 DNA: TGCAGTGCTAGTTTGGGACAGGGCCCCTACGAGCAGTACTTC.

Many counts were recorded for this clonotype. The chain joins TRBV13 to TRBJ1-2; D call uncertain. The V and J ends lost 5 bases and 8 bases respectively, with 6 bases between them. Germline V gives CDR1 PRHDT, CDR2 FYEKMQ (reference sequence). There are 10 residues in the CDR3. This CDR3 reads CASSPQGYTF. As DNA, the CDR3 is TGTGCCAGCAGCCCGCAAGGCTACACCTTC.

This chain uses TRBV19 with TRBJ2-7; D perhaps matches TRBD1 (6 bases). V was shortened by 4 bases and J by 0 bases, with 16 bases between the two germline ends. This CDR3 spans 16 amino acids. CDR1 and CDR2 from the germline V gene are LNHDA and SQIVND (reference sequence). CDR3 sequence (DNA): TGTGCCAGTAGTACGAACAGGGCTTCGACCTCCTACGAGCAGTACTTC. Protein product: CASSTNRASTSYEQYF.

The chain joins TRBV6-1 to TRBJ2-7, with 9 bases matching TRBD1. The V and J ends lost 8 bases and 6 bases, in that order; junction bases with no gene match: 14. CDR3 length: 15 residues. The germline CDR1 and CDR2 sequences are MNHNS and SASEGT. The CDR3 DNA follows: TGTGCCAGCGAATTCACGACAGGGGGTTTCTCCGAGCAGTACTTC. Translated, it gives CASEFTTGGFSEQYF.

The V call is TRBV7-9, the J call TRBJ2-5, with 11 bases that match TRBD1. The end of the DNA aligns better with TRBJ2-7, so the J call may be wrong. Germline CDR1 SEHNR, CDR2 FQNEAQ (reference sequence). The length of the CDR3 is 16 residues. CDR3 nucleotides: TGTGCCAGCAGCAAACAAGGGACAGGGGGAGGTAACGAGCAGTACTTC. Translated, it gives CASSKQGTGGGNEQYF.

This clonotype was found a few times. This sequence joins TRBV29-1 and TRBJ2-5, with 7 bases fitting TRBD1. With V trimmed by 4 bases and J by 11 bases, 16 bases remained unmatched. The CDR3 is 14 amino acids. Germline V CDR1 and CDR2: SQVTM, ANQGSEA. The CDR3 loop is CSVARQGIKGEQYF. The DNA for the CDR3 is TGCAGCGTTGCCAGACAGGGAATCAAGGGGGAGCAGTACTTC.

This clonotype was observed a handful of times. V usage is TRBV11-2 and J usage is TRBJ2-7; D remains unclear. CDR1 is SGHAT, CDR2 FQNNGV, per germline. Trimming shortened V by 0 bases and J by 4 bases, and 13 bases separated the two germline ends. This CDR3 spans 15 amino acids. This chain's CDR3 is CASSLDLWGSYEQYF. For the CDR3, the DNA is TGTGCCAGCAGCTTAGATCTTTGGGGTTCGTACGAGCAGTACTTC.

This clonotype was picked up one time. The V call is TRBV6-2 or TRBV6-3, the J call TRBJ1-5; possible D gene TRBD1, 5 bases. Trimming pared 6 bases from V and 9 bases from J, leaving 18 bases between. The CDR3 consists of 14 residues. Germline V gene sequence: CDR1 MNHEY, CDR2 SVGEGT. The CDR3 DNA follows: TGTGCCAGCAGCCCCACAGGAGGAGGGCCGCCCCAGCATTTT. It specifies CASSPTGGGPPQHF.

This CDR3 reads CASSFRDKAFF. As DNA, the CDR3 is TGTGCCAGCAGTTTCCGGGACAAAGCTTTCTTT. The chain carries TRBV12-3 or TRBV12-4 and TRBJ1-1, with D perhaps matching TRBD1 (6 bases). This CDR3 region has 11 residues. Trimming shortened V by 3 bases and J by 9 bases, and 8 bases separated the two germline ends.

The CDR3 protein is CASSRRTSGTSTGELFF. The CDR3 DNA reads as TGTGCCAGCAGCCGCCGGACTAGCGGGACCTCCACCGGGGAGCTGTTTTTT. This sequence joins TRBV12-3 or TRBV12-4 and TRBJ2-2; 12 bases agree with TRBD2. V trimming: 6 bases; J trimming: 4 bases; junction bases outside the gene matches: 9. This CDR3 has 17 amino acids.

This clonotype was observed many times. The chain is built from TRBV2 and TRBJ2-1; no definite D call. With 2 bases removed from V and 4 bases from J, the gap between germline ends came to 6 bases. The CDR3 totals 13 residues. Germline V gene data show CDR1 as SNHLY and CDR2 as FYNNEI. The CDR3 coding sequence is TGTGCCAGCAGTGAATTTGGGTACAATGAGCAGTTCTTC. Translating gives CASSEFGYNEQFF.

On this clonotype: The junction and the germline gene differ at one end; a read error may be behind it. The chain links TRBV2 to TRBJ2-3; TRBD2 aligns across 9 bases. The CDR3 consists of 16 residues. Germline CDR1 reads SNHLY; CDR2 reads FYNNEI. DNA for the CDR3: TGTGCCAGCAGTGAAGAGCTAGCGGGGTCGGAAGATACGCGGTATTTT. Protein: CASSEELAGSEDTRYF.

The sample holds a few counts of this clonotype. This chain connects TRBV27 to TRBJ2-5; 8 bases align to TRBD2. The germline V gene has CDR1 MNHEY and CDR2 SMNVEV (reference sequence). The ends lost 4 bases at V and 11 bases at J; junction bases unmatched: 9. The CDR3 spans 13 residues. The CDR3 region has the DNA TGTGCCAGCAGTTCCGGGGGGGTTTCGGAGCAGTACTTC. Protein product: CASSSGGVSEQYF.

The chain links TRBV15 to TRBJ2-7; 10 bases match TRBD2. Germline V CDR1 and CDR2: LNHNV, YYDKDF (reference sequence). The CDR3 sequence is 17 residues long. V was clipped by 1 base and J by 7 bases; unmatched bases: 13. CDR3 bases: TGTGCCACCAGCAGAGGGTTGACTAGCGGGCTGGCGGATGAGCAGTACTTC. This encodes CATSRGLTSGLADEQYF. The full variable domain, rest sourced from reference TRBV15 and TRBJ2-7, is DAMVIQNPRYQVTQFGKPVTLSCSQTLNHNVMYWYQQKSSQAPKLLFHYYDKDFNNEADTPDNFQSRRPNTSFCFLDIRSPGLGDTAMYLCATSRGLTSGLADEQYFGPGTRLTVT.

V gene TRBV14 combines with J gene TRBJ1-6; 7 bases fit TRBD1. Unmatched junction bases numbered 6, after V lost 1 base and J lost 9 bases. From germline, CDR1 is SGHDN and CDR2 FVKESK. This CDR3 is built from 15 residues. The CDR3: CASSQGHRGGSPLHF. The CDR3 DNA reads TGTGCCAGCAGCCAAGGCCACAGGGGTGGTTCACCCCTCCACTTT.

The chain carries TRBV7-9 and TRBJ2-3; D unresolved. This CDR3 is 14 amino acids long. The V gene's germline CDR1 is SEHNR and CDR2 FQNEAQ (reference sequence). Trimming stripped 5 bases from V and 3 bases from J, with 12 bases between. In DNA form, the CDR3 reads TGTGCCAGCAGCGCCCCAGGTAGAACAGATACGCAGTATTTT. Translating gives CASSAPGRTDTQYF.

This clonotype was counted between two and nine times. The CDR3 DNA reads TGCGCCAGCCGCGAGACAGGCGACGTTCAGTACTTC. Translation: CASRETGDVQYF. The chain joins TRBV5-1 to TRBJ2-4; possibly TRBD1 for D (6 bases). CDR3 length equals 12 residues. The germline V gene encodes CDR1 SGHRS and CDR2 YFSETQ. Trimming left V 7 bases short and J 11 bases short, with 16 bases between.